This T cell receptor (beta chain) was sequenced for a study of siplizumab effects on memory and regulatory T cells (dated by TCRdb to the late 2010s). Describing the broader study: The study examined how the anti-CD2 antibody siplizumab affects alloreactive T-cell subsets in allogeneic mixed lymphocyte reactions built from human PBMCs. General conclusions and limits of the study: In reactions with siplizumab, an average of roughly 70% of mappable alloreactive CD4+ clones were Treg-derived, compared with 25% to 30% in control reactions. Because sequences below about 10^-5 frequency were poorly captured, only a minor fraction of alloreactive clones could be mapped to unstimulated subsets. For roughly 80-97% of proliferating CD4+ or CD8+ clones, no naive or memory phenotype could be assigned. Whether proliferating Tregs from siplizumab cultures actually had suppressive function was not functionally confirmed. The cumulative frequency of alloreactive sequences traceable to unstimulated CD4+ memory T cells was significantly reduced by siplizumab. Unstimulated naive T cells appeared more diverse than memory T cells, and naive cells seemed to contribute substantially to the alloresponse.

This clone was detected once. Its antigen remains undetermined. Its ends do not fully match the called genes, so a read error is possible. In addition, sequencing in three donor pairs included unstimulated CD8+ effector memory subsets alongside CD4+ naive, CD8+ naive, CD8+ TEMRA and CD4+ memory subsets. Sorted unstimulated T cells and proliferating T cells recovered from mixed lymphocyte reactions underwent TCRbeta CDR3 sequencing. Fresh whole blood from about 11 HLA-typed healthy donors was used as the source from which PBMCs were isolated. The protocol used for the library was the immunoSEQ multiplex PCR assay. Each sample had some 10^5 TCR templates assayed by the deep sequencing platform. Genomic DNA extracted from sorted T cells was used for TCRbeta CDR3 sequencing. As for the original processing: The R programming language was used for clonal analysis of TCRbeta CDR3 data. Alloreactive CD4+ and CD8+ clones were identified by comparing unstimulated samples to CFSE-low samples taken after the reaction. Regulatory or non-regulatory origin was assigned to alloreactive CD4+ clones by matching of sequences to sorted unstimulated Treg and non-Treg repertoires. Not all clones reach the TCRdb copy of this immuneACCESS table, which keeps in-frame sequences only. Checked studies attribute under half of the gap to unresolved V genes and leave the rest unexplained. That table is the source of V, J and clone size, and D and trimming were worked out from the DNA. Present in this sample are about 27,000 clones, approximately 80% of which were seen just once. Under 25% of the sample comes from the top ten.

This TCR derives from a human donor in good health. Input material: memory CD4+ T cells sorted from blood. The sample's cell subset or site label, in plain terms: unstimulated CD4+ memory T cells.

The sequenced DNA: TGCGCCAGCGGCTTAATAGCGGGAGTCTCAGATACGCAGTATTTT. Its translation is CASGLIAGVSDTQYF. The chain is made from TRBV5-1 and TRBJ2-3, with 9 bases aligning to TRBD2. Inclusive of the bounding cysteine and phenylalanine, the CDR3 is 15 residues long. Only CDR3 DNA is held: 45 bases, read in frame from base 1. From a lookup of the germline V gene, CDR1 and CDR2 are SGHRS and YFSETQ. With all but the CDR3 taken from the reference TRBV5-1 and TRBJ2-3 genes, the full variable domain is: KAGVTQTPRYLIKTRGQQVTLSCSPISGHRSVSWYQQTPGQGLQFLFEYFSETQRNKGNFPGRFSGRQFSNSRSEMNVSTLELGDSALYLCASGLIAGVSDTQYFGPGTRLTVL.